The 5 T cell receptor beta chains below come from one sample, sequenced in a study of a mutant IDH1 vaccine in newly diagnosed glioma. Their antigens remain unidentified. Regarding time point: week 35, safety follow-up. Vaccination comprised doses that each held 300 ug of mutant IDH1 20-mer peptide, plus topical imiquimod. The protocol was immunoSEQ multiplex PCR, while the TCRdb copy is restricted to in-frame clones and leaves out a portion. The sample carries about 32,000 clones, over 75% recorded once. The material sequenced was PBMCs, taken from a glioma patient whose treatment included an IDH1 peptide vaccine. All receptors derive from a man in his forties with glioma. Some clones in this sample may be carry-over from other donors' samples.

DNA of the CDR3: TGTGCCAGCAGCGCCGGGACAACCTACGAGCAGTACTTC. Translating it yields CASSAGTTYEQYF. The rearrangement joins TRBV9 to TRBJ2-5, with D perhaps matching TRBD1 (6 bases). The end of the DNA fits TRBJ2-7 better, so the J call may be wrong. From germline, CDR1 is SGDLS and CDR2 YYNGEE. CDR3 length: 13 residues.

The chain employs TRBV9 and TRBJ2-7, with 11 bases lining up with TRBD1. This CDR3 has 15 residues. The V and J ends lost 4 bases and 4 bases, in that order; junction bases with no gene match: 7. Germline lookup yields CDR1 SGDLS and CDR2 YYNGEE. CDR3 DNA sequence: TGTGCCAGCAGCCCACGGACAGGGGGCGATTACGAGCAGTACTTC. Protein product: CASSPRTGGDYEQYF. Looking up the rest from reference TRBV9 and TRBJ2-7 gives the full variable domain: DSGVTQTPKHLITATGQRVTLRCSPRSGDLSVYWYQQSLDQGLQFLIQYYNGEERAKGNILERFSAQQFPDLHSELNLSSLELGDSALYFCASSPRTGGDYEQYFGPGTRLTVT.

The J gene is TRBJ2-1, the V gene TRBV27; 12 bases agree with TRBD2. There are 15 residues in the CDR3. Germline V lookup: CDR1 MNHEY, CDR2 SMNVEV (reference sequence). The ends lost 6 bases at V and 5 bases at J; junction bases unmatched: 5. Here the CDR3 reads CASSKLAGGHNEQFF. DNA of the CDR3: TGTGCCAGCAGCAAACTAGCGGGGGGCCACAATGAGCAGTTCTTC.

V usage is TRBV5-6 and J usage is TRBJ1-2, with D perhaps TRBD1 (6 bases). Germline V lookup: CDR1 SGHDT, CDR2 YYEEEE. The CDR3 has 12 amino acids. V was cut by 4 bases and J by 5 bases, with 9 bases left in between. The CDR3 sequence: CASSPGEYGYTF. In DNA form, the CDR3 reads TGTGCCAGCAGCCCAGGGGAGTATGGCTACACCTTC.

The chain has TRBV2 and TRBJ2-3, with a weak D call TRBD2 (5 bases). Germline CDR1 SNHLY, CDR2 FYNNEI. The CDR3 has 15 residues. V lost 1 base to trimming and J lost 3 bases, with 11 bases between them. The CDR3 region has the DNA TGTGCCAGCAGTGAAGGGGTTCCGGGGACAGATACGCAGTATTTT. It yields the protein CASSEGVPGTDTQYF. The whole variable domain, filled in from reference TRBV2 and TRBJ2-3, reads EPEVTQTPSHQVTQMGQEVILRCVPISNHLYFYWYRQILGQKVEFLVSFYNNEISEKSEIFDDQFSVERPDGSNFTLKIRSTKLEDSAMYFCASSEGVPGTDTQYFGPGTRLTVL.